This T cell receptor (beta chain) was identified in a study of molecular identifiers for immune sequencing clone quantification. Findings and limits, study-wide: Over 99% of effector molecules, yet under 1% of naive-cell molecules, were held by clones above 20 RNA copies. Detection of one spiked Jurkat cell's TCR RNA reportedly worked in 900,000 to 1,000,000 naive cells.

Naive CD8 T cells were sorted, and the gate applied was CD8+CD4-CCR7+CD45RA+. With listed TCR primers and previously described methods, bulk TCR libraries were prepared. MiXCR, applied by TCRdb to the PCR reads, yields one record per CDR3 protein. The sample gives about 300,000 distinct CDR3 sequences, about a fifth of which show up once; over 0.7% is in the top ten. V lost 0 bases and J lost 3; bases outside the gene matches: 10. Looked up from germline, CDR1 is DFQATT and CDR2 is SNEGSKA (reference sequence). This CDR3 region has 17 residues. For this clonotype: Its cognate antigen is unknown. A much larger clone lies a single base off, so this may be a read error.

This sequence originates from a human donor in good health. Some libraries in this study had Jurkat cell RNA spiked in. Sequenced: naive CD8+ T cells from blood, with Jurkat cell RNA spiked in. Subset given: FACS-sorted CD8+CD4-CCR7+CD45RA+ naive T cells. The chain joins TRBV20-1 to TRBJ2-5; TRBD2 agrees at 10 bases. CDR3 amino acids: CSAREHNSGGSEETQYF. CDR3 DNA: TGCAGTGCTAGAGAGCACAATAGCGGGGGGTCAGAAGAGACCCAGTACTTC.